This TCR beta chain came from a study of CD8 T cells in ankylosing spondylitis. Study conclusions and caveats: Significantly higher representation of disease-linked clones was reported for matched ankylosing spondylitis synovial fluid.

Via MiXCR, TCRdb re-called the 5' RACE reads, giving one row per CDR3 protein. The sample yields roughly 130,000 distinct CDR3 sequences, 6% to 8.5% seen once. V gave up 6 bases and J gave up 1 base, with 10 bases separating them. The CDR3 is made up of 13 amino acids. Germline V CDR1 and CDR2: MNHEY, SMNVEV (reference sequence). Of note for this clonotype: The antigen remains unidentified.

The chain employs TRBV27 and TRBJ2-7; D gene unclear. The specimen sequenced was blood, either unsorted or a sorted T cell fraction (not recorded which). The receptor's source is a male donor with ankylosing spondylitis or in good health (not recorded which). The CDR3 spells CASSFSPSYEQYF. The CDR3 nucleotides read TGTGCCAGCAGCTTCAGCCCGTCCTACGAGCAGTACTTC.